This T cell receptor (beta chain) was retrieved from a study of T cell changes during pregnancy in multiple sclerosis. Sequencing was performed with immunoSEQ multiplex PCR; in TCRdb, only in-frame clones are kept and a portion is missing. This sample carries about 40,000 clones, 80% to 95% of them seen once, and the ten largest clones take approximately 12%. CDR3 length: 16 residues. Germline CDR1 MNHEY, CDR2 SVGAGI. V shed 0 bases and J 4 bases; nucleotides not matched to a gene: 6. The source of this sequence is a female donor with multiple sclerosis, enrolled in a pregnancy study. The chain joins TRBV6-5 to TRBJ2-5, with 9 bases matching TRBD2. The sample was CD8+ T cells from peripheral blood mononuclear cells, taken in the first trimester of pregnancy. Written as DNA, the CDR3 is TGTGCCAGCAGTTACTCACCTAGCGGGGCCCGAGAGACCCAGTACTTC. Encoded protein: CASSYSPSGARETQYF.